The T cell receptor (beta chain) under discussion was sequenced for a study of blood T cell repertoires in COVID-19. Study in general: Acute-phase and convalescent COVID-19 samples originated in the United States, Italy and Spain. In each case, the material was cDNA or gDNA derived from T cells, B-cell-depleted T cells, or PBMCs.

In the study's own analysis: Cell counts per sample came from amplifying reference gene primers. Clones were sequenced by immunoSEQ multiplex PCR, and TCRdb holds only the in-frame ones, with some missing. V and J calls and clone size are those listed in that table; D and trimming were worked out from the DNA. The table shows about 87,000 clones, with about 80% occurring only once. The receptor comes from a woman between 70 and 85 years old with acute or convalescent COVID-19. Sequencing was carried out using peripheral blood.

CDR3: CASSSPDRNTEAFF. DNA of the CDR3: TGCGCCAGCAGCTCGCCGGACAGGAACACTGAAGCTTTCTTT. This rearrangement joins TRBV5-1 to TRBJ1-1; weak D call: TRBD1 (6 bases). The CDR3 is 14 residues long. Trimming shortened V by 3 bases and J by 1 base, and 10 bases separated the two germline ends. CDR1 SGHRS and CDR2 YFSETQ come from the germline V gene.